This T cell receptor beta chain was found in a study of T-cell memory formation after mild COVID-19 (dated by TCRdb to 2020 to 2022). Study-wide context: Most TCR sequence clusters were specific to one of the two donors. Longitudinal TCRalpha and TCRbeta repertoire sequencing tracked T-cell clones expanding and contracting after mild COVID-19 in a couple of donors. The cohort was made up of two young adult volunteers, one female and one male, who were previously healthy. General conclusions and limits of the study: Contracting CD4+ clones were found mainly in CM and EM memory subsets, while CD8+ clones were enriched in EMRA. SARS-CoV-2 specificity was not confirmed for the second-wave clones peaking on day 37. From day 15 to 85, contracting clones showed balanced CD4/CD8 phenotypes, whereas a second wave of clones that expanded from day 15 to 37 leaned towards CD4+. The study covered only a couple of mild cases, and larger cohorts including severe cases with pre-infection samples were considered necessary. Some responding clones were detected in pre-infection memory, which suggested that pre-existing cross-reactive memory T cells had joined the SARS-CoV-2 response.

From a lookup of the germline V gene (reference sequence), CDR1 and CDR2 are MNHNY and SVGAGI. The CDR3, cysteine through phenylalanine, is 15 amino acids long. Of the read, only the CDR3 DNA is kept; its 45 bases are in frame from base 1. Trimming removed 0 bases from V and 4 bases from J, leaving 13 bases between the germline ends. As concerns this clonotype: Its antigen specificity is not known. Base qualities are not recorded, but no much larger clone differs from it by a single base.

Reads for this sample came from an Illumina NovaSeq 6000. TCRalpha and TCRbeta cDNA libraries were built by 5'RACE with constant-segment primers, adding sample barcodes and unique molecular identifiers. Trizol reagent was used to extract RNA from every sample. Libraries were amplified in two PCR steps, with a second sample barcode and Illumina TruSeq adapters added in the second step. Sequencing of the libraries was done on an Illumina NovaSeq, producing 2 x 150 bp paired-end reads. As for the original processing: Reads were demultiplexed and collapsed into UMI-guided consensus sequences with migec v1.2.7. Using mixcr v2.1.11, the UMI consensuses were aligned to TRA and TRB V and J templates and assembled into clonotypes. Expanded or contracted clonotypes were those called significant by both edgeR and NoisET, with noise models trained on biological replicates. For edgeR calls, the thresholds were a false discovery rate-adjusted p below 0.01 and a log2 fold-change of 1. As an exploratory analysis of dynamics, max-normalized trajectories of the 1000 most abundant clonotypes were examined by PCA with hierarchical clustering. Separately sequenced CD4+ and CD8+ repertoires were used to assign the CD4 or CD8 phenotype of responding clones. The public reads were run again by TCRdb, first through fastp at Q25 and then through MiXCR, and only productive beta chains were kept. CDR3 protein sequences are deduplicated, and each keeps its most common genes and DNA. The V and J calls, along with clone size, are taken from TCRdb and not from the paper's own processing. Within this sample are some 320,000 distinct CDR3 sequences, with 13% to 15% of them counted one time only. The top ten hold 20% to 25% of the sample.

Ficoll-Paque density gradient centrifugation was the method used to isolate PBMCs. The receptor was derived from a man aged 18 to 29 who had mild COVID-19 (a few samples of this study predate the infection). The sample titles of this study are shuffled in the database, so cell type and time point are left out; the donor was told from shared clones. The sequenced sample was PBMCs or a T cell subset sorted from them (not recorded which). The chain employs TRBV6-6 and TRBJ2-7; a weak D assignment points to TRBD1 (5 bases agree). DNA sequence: TGTGCCAGCAGTTACTCGAATAGGGGTGGGTACGAGCAGTACTTC. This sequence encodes CASSYSNRGGYEQYF.